This passage covers 21 T cell receptor beta chains from one sample sequenced in a study of cytomegalovirus exposure and HLA in healthy donors. PCR amplification relied on 60 Vbeta primers (plus 13 Jbeta primers). The protocol was immunoSEQ multiplex PCR, while the TCRdb copy is restricted to in-frame clones and leaves out a portion. Here the sample spans under 150,000 clones, approximately 84% being singletons. The specimen was PBMCs. These TCRs come from a boy under 10 years old in good health and CMV-seronegative.

A word on this clone: The missing conserved phenylalanine or tryptophan at the end of this CDR3 makes a read error likely. Because the CDR3's place on the DNA is in doubt, the DNA is left out and the CDR3 is given as listed by TCRdb. This chain connects TRBV7-9 to TRBJ1-2. Inclusive of both ends, the CDR3 amounts to 11 amino acids. Germline V CDR1 and CDR2: SEHNR, FQNEAQ (reference sequence). The CDR3 sequence: CASSLGTTRRL.

This clone was recorded a few times. The chain employs TRBV5-8 and TRBJ2-4; possibly TRBD1 for D (5 bases). Germline V lookup: CDR1 SGHTS, CDR2 YDEGEE. This CDR3 spans 14 amino acids. V lost 4 bases and J lost 6, with 14 bases in between. The CDR3 here is CASSDTGDRNIQYF. The CDR3 DNA follows: TGTGCCAGCAGCGACACAGGAGACAGAAACATTCAGTACTTC.

The genes are TRBV4-3 and TRBJ2-3, with 13 bases lining up with TRBD2. CDR3 length: 16 residues. The V and J ends lost 0 bases and 4 bases, in that order; junction bases with no gene match: 1. Germline loops: CDR1 LGHNA, CDR2 YSLEER. The CDR3 region is CASSQDGTSGADTQYF. The CDR3, as DNA: TGCGCCAGCAGCCAAGATGGGACTAGCGGGGCAGATACGCAGTATTTT.

The V call is TRBV30, the J call TRBJ2-7; TRBD1 matches 7 bases. The CDR3 sequence is 14 residues long. J gave up 4 bases and V 1 base, and 7 bases lay outside the gene matches. The germline V gene encodes CDR1 GTSNPN and CDR2 SVGIG (reference sequence). CDR3 region: CAWSADREGYEQYF. In DNA form, the CDR3 reads TGTGCCTGGAGTGCAGACAGGGAAGGTTACGAGCAGTACTTC.

This clone has just one count. The chain is built from TRBV7-8 and TRBJ1-5; TRBD1 aligns across 9 bases. Germline-derived CDR1 and CDR2 are SGHVS and FQNEAQ. The J segment lost 0 bases and the V segment lost 4 bases, leaving 13 bases of the junction unmatched. This CDR3 has 19 amino acids. Here the CDR3 reads CASSSSSGQGFHSNQPQHF. The CDR3 DNA sequence: TGTGCCAGCAGCTCCTCCTCGGGACAGGGTTTCCATAGCAATCAGCCCCAGCATTTT.

J is TRBJ2-2 and V is TRBV11-2, with 7 bases matching TRBD2. CDR1 is SGHAT and CDR2 is FQNNGV in the germline V gene. V lost 3 bases and J lost 4; bases outside the gene matches: 8. The CDR3 is made up of 16 amino acids. This CDR3 reads CASSFGLVKFTGELFF. As DNA, the CDR3 is TGTGCCAGCAGCTTTGGACTAGTAAAGTTCACCGGGGAGCTGTTTTTT.

In its sample, this clone was seen once. CDR3 loop: CASSPDRVQWSNQPQHF. As DNA, the CDR3 is TGTGCCAGCTCCCCTGACAGGGTCCAGTGGAGCAATCAGCCCCAGCATTTT. The chain is built from TRBV18 and TRBJ1-5; 7 bases line up with TRBD1. The CDR3 extends over 17 amino acids. The J segment lost 1 base and the V segment lost 6 bases, leaving 12 bases of the junction unmatched. Germline V gene data show CDR1 as KGHSH and CDR2 as LQKENI.

J is TRBJ2-2 and V is TRBV21-1; the tabulated D call, TRBD2, remains unverified against the DNA. TRBV21-1 is listed as a pseudogene. The CDR3 length is 14 residues. For the CDR3, the DNA is TGTGCCAGCAGGTTATCCGGGAACACCGGGGAGCTGTTTTTT. Amino acid sequence: CASRLSGNTGELFF.

The chain recombines TRBV11-2 with TRBJ1-3, with D possibly TRBD1 on 5 matching bases. Trimming left V 0 bases short and J 2 bases short, with 8 bases between. The CDR3 covers 15 residues. Germline assignment: CDR1 SGHAT and CDR2 FQNNGV. CDR3: CASSLDDSPGNTIYF. The CDR3 coding sequence is TGTGCCAGCAGCTTAGATGACAGCCCTGGAAACACCATATATTTT.

The DNA of the CDR3 is TGTGCCACCAGCAGGACGGCCCAGGGCGCCGCCTATGGCTACACCTTC. Amino acids: CATSRTAQGAAYGYTF. The chain links TRBV15 to TRBJ1-2; D possibly corresponds to TRBD1 (5 bases). V was pared by 3 bases and J by 4 bases, with 18 bases between. CDR3 size: 16 residues. The germline CDR1 and CDR2 sequences are LNHNV and YYDKDF (reference sequence).

This rearrangement joins TRBV6-1 to TRBJ1-5; D is possibly TRBD1 (6 bases). The germline V and J ends were trimmed by 5 bases and 7 bases, with 15 bases remaining between them. CDR3 length: 14 residues. Germline CDR1 is MNHNS and CDR2 is SASEGT. CDR3 in DNA: TGTGCCAGCAGTTTCGGGTCGGGGGGCCAGCCCCAGCATTTT. Translated: CASSFGSGGQPQHF.

This chain joins TRBV10-3 and TRBJ2-1; D may be TRBD2 (6 bases). CDR3 size: 13 residues. Trimming removed 8 bases at V and 3 bases at J, with 11 bases between. Germline assignment: CDR1 ENHRY and CDR2 SYGVKD. The DNA of the CDR3 is TGTGCCATCCGGGCTAGCGTCTACAATGAGCAGTTCTTC. Translated, it gives CAIRASVYNEQFF.

This clone turned up a few times. The V and J genes are TRBV7-9 and TRBJ2-7, with 12 bases identical to TRBD1. Trimming cost V 0 bases and J 6 bases; bases outside gene matches: 9. The germline V gene has CDR1 SEHNR and CDR2 FQNEAQ (reference sequence). The length of the CDR3 is 17 residues. Here the CDR3 DNA reads TGTGCCAGCAGCTTAGCCACCGGGACAGGGGGCGAAACCGAGCAGTACTTC. Translating gives CASSLATGTGGETEQYF.

A remark on this clone: One end of the junction does not line up with germline, which may come from a read error. This sequence joins TRBV7-9 and TRBJ1-2, with D possibly matching TRBD1 (6 bases). Per germline, CDR1 SEHNR and CDR2 FQNEAQ (reference sequence). The CDR3 covers 14 residues. CDR3: CSSSLQDSIYGYTF. In DNA, the CDR3 is TGTTCCAGCAGCTTACAGGACAGCATCTATGGCTACACCTTC.

V usage is TRBV6-4 and J usage is TRBJ2-1, with 13 bases matching TRBD2. V shed 4 bases, J shed 8 bases, and the junction held 2 bases outside the gene matches. The CDR3 consists of 14 residues. Germline CDR1 and CDR2: MRHNA and SNTAGT. The CDR3 spells CASSGTSGSDEQFF. The CDR3, as DNA: TGTGCCAGCAGTGGGACTAGCGGGAGCGATGAGCAGTTCTTC.

The chain combines TRBV6-1 with TRBJ2-1; perhaps TRBD1 as D (7 bases). Looked up from germline, CDR1 is MNHNS and CDR2 is SASEGT. V was clipped by 3 bases and J by 9 bases, with 18 bases between them. The CDR3 consists of 15 residues. The CDR3 loop reads CASSEFPGGSSEQFF. The CDR3, as DNA: TGTGCCAGCAGTGAGTTCCCAGGGGGGAGTAGTGAGCAGTTCTTC.

The chain is built from TRBV30 and TRBJ2-3; no reliable D call. Germline CDR1 is GTSNPN and CDR2 is SVGIG (reference sequence). CDR3 length: 11 amino acids. Trimming cost V 4 bases and J 6 bases, with 8 bases left between them. CDR3 residues: CAWTNADTQYF. CDR3 DNA: TGTGCCTGGACCAACGCGGATACGCAGTATTTT.

This rearrangement joins TRBV5-1 to TRBJ1-2, with D unresolved. Trimming removed 0 bases from V and 4 bases from J, with 10 bases in between. The CDR3 is 14 amino acids. CDR1 is SGHRS, CDR2 YFSETQ, per germline. CDR3: CASSLVGEFYGYTF. The CDR3 DNA follows: TGCGCCAGCAGCTTGGTGGGAGAATTCTATGGCTACACCTTC.

V gene TRBV15 combines with J gene TRBJ1-1; 8 bases align to TRBD1. The CDR3 spans 17 residues. The germline CDR1 and CDR2 sequences are LNHNV and YYDKDF (reference sequence). V gave up 1 base and J gave up 3 bases; unmatched junction bases: 10. CDR3 protein: CATSRVSLGQADTEAFF. The CDR3 nucleotides read TGTGCCACCAGCAGAGTGAGCTTGGGACAGGCGGACACTGAAGCTTTCTTT. The full variable domain, completed using reference TRBV15 and TRBJ1-1, is DAMVIQNPRYQVTQFGKPVTLSCSQTLNHNVMYWYQQKSSQAPKLLFHYYDKDFNNEADTPDNFQSRRPNTSFCFLDIRSPGLGDTAMYLCATSRVSLGQADTEAFFGQGTRLTVV.

This clone was observed a single time. V gene TRBV4-3 combines with J gene TRBJ2-7; TRBD1 agrees at 9 bases. CDR1 and CDR2 from the germline V gene are LGHNA and YSLEER. Losses at the gene ends were 3 bases for V and 6 bases for J; bases not matched to a gene: 9. This CDR3 spans 15 amino acids. Here the CDR3 DNA reads TGCGCCAGCAGCCATGCTACCGGGACAGGGACCGAGCAGTACTTC. It is translated as CASSHATGTGTEQYF.

The chain combines TRBV15 with TRBJ1-1; 9 bases line up with TRBD1. CDR1 and CDR2 (germline): LNHNV, YYDKDF (reference sequence). The CDR3 loop spans 18 amino acids. The ends lost 0 bases at V and 5 bases at J; junction bases unmatched: 13. Here the CDR3 DNA reads TGTGCCACCAGCAGAGATCTTGGGGGACAGGGCGGATGGACTGAAGCTTTCTTT. Translated, it gives CATSRDLGGQGGWTEAFF.